Listed here are 32 T cell receptor beta chains from one sample, sequenced in a study of T cell changes during pregnancy in multiple sclerosis. Repertoires were generated with immunoSEQ multiplex PCR, while TCRdb's copy carries only in-frame clones and drops some. The sample has 35,000 to 50,000 clones, 75% to 95% seen once; the top ten hold 1.5% to 2%. The sequences come from CD4+ T cells from peripheral blood mononuclear cells, collected after pregnancy. These receptors all stem from a female donor in good health, enrolled as a control in a pregnancy study.

V usage is TRBV5-5 and J usage is TRBJ1-2; no definite D call. Germline CDR1 is SGHKS and CDR2 is YYEKEE (reference sequence). V was cut by 10 bases and J by 5 bases, with 12 bases left in between. The CDR3 consists of 11 residues. The CDR3 DNA follows: TGTGCCTCCACAGCTACTTATGGCTACACCTTC. The encoded protein is CASTATYGYTF.

CDR3 sequence reads: CATSRGLEGNTEAFF. CDR3 sequence (DNA): TGTGCCACCAGCAGAGGCTTGGAGGGGAACACTGAAGCTTTCTTT. This chain connects TRBV15 to TRBJ1-1; D is ambiguous. The CDR3 sequence is 15 residues long. Germline V gene sequence: CDR1 LNHNV, CDR2 YYDKDF (reference sequence). V was cut by 1 base and J by 1 base, with 10 bases left in between.

The chain is built from TRBV7-9 and TRBJ2-5; 10 bases align to TRBD2. The CDR3 is 14 amino acids. From germline, CDR1 is SEHNR and CDR2 FQNEAQ (reference sequence). J gave up 4 bases and V 4 bases, and 3 bases lay outside the gene matches. The CDR3 here is CASSWTSGPETQYF. CDR3 DNA: TGTGCCAGCAGCTGGACTAGCGGCCCAGAGACCCAGTACTTC. The complete variable domain, with remaining parts taken from reference TRBV7-9 and TRBJ2-5, reads DTGVSQNPRHKITKRGQNVTFRCDPISEHNRLYWYRQTLGQGPEFLTYFQNEAQLEKSRLLSDRFSAERPKGSFSTLEIQRTEQGDSAMYLCASSWTSGPETQYFGPGTRLLVL.

The chain recombines TRBV5-1 with TRBJ2-3; the match to TRBD2 covers 15 bases. CDR1 is SGHRS and CDR2 is YFSETQ in the germline V gene. This CDR3 comprises 16 residues. The ends lost 3 bases at V and 4 bases at J; junction bases unmatched: 3. The CDR3 sequence: CASSSRTSGGADTQYF. The DNA for the CDR3 is TGCGCCAGCAGCTCGAGGACTAGCGGGGGGGCAGATACGCAGTATTTT.

This chain connects TRBV12-2 to TRBJ1-1; the table's D call, TRBD1, has no DNA check behind it. TRBV12-2 represents a pseudogene. This CDR3 comprises 15 residues. This CDR3 is CASRLAQGARTEAFF. The CDR3 coding sequence is TGTGCAAGTCGCTTAGCTCAGGGGGCAAGAACTGAAGCTTTCTTT.

The V gene is TRBV28, the J gene TRBJ2-1, with D possibly being TRBD1 (5 bases). CDR1 and CDR2 from the germline V gene are MDHEN and SYDVKM. CDR3 length: 15 amino acids. V gave up 1 base and J gave up 3 bases, with 10 bases separating them. In DNA, the CDR3 is TGTGCCAGCAGTTTATCTGGGGCCGACTACAATGAGCAGTTCTTC. It is translated as CASSLSGADYNEQFF.

The genes are TRBV18 and TRBJ2-7; a weak D match, TRBD1 (5 bases). The V and J ends lost 0 bases and 2 bases respectively, with 11 bases between them. From germline, CDR1 is KGHSH and CDR2 LQKENI. CDR3 size: 15 residues. The CDR3 here is CASSPPFQGAYEQYF. The DNA of the CDR3 is TGTGCCAGCTCACCACCGTTTCAAGGGGCCTACGAGCAGTACTTC.

The chain joins TRBV30 to TRBJ2-1, with 7 bases matching TRBD2. The ends lost 0 bases at V and 5 bases at J; junction bases unmatched: 7. This CDR3 contains 15 residues. From germline, CDR1 is GTSNPN and CDR2 SVGIG (reference sequence). The CDR3 here is CAWSVVGLADNEQFF. In nucleotides, the CDR3 is TGTGCCTGGAGTGTGGTGGGCCTAGCGGACAATGAGCAGTTCTTC.

This rearrangement joins TRBV11-2 to TRBJ2-3, with 9 nucleotides matching TRBD2. The CDR3 is made up of 14 amino acids. V lost 7 bases, J lost 4 bases, and 6 bases stayed unmatched. The germline gives CDR1 SGHAT, CDR2 FQNNGV. In DNA, the CDR3 is TGTGCCAGCACCGTAGCGGGAGTCTCAGATACGCAGTATTTT. Translated: CASTVAGVSDTQYF. Combining the CDR3 with reference TRBV11-2 and TRBJ2-3 gives the whole variable domain EAGVAQSPRYKIIEKRQSVAFWCNPISGHATLYWYQQILGQGPKLLIQFQNNGVVDDSQLPKDRFSAERLKGVDSTLKIQPAKLEDSAVYLCASTVAGVSDTQYFGPGTRLTVL.

The chain carries TRBV11-1 and TRBJ2-7, with TRBD1 as a possible D gene (5 bases). Looked up from germline, CDR1 is SGHAT and CDR2 is FQDESV (reference sequence). The CDR3 is 15 amino acids. V lost 6 bases to trimming and J lost 4 bases, with 19 bases between them. The CDR3 sequence: CASSHPGNFEYEQYF. The CDR3 DNA sequence: TGTGCCAGCAGTCACCCAGGGAATTTTGAATACGAGCAGTACTTC.

This chain uses TRBV10-1 with TRBJ2-2; D gene ambiguous. The germline V and J ends were trimmed by 6 bases and 7 bases, with 12 bases remaining between them. This CDR3 has 13 amino acids. Germline CDR1 WNHNN, CDR2 SYGVQD (reference sequence). This CDR3 is CASSASVGGELFF. Here the CDR3 DNA reads TGCGCCAGCAGCGCTAGTGTTGGCGGGGAGCTGTTTTTT.

This clone has only one observation. The rearrangement links TRBV5-4 to TRBJ2-3, with TRBD1 identical over 10 bases. The J segment lost 4 bases and the V segment lost 4 bases, leaving 12 bases of the junction unmatched. Germline CDR1 and CDR2: SGHNT and YYREEE (reference sequence). The CDR3 spans 17 residues. The CDR3 is CASSHGRDRGGADTQYF. CDR3 DNA sequence: TGTGCCAGCAGCCATGGCCGGGACAGGGGTGGAGCAGATACGCAGTATTTT.

The chain is built from TRBV6-1 and TRBJ1-2, with D tentatively TRBD1 (6 bases). Between the trimmed V and J ends, which lost 1 base and 5 bases, there was a span of 17 bases. The CDR3 loop spans 16 amino acids. The germline CDR1 and CDR2 sequences are MNHNS and SASEGT. The CDR3 loop reads CASSEGWPGGQYGYTF. The CDR3 nucleotides are TGTGCCAGCAGTGAAGGTTGGCCAGGAGGACAGTATGGCTACACCTTC.

The chain employs TRBV5-4 and TRBJ2-7; TRBD1 might be the D (7 bases). The CDR3 is made up of 14 amino acids. The V gene's germline CDR1 is SGHNT and CDR2 YYREEE (reference sequence). V was clipped by 4 bases and J by 5 bases, with 16 bases between them. In DNA, the CDR3 is TGTGCCAGCAGCGATTGGAGGGGGCACCACGAGCAGTACTTC. Translation: CASSDWRGHHEQYF.

The chain employs TRBV6-1 and TRBJ1-6; D gene uncertain. CDR1 is MNHNS and CDR2 is SASEGT in the germline V gene. V lost 1 base and J lost 7, with 8 bases in between. The CDR3 is made up of 14 amino acids. The CDR3 spells CASSEGQFNSPLHF. The CDR3 DNA reads TGTGCCAGCAGTGAAGGGCAGTTCAATTCACCCCTCCACTTT.

The CDR3: CASSDRGGDGYTF. DNA of the CDR3: TGTGCCAGCAGTGACAGGGGAGGGGATGGCTACACCTTC. V and J are TRBV28 and TRBJ1-2; 8 bases map to TRBD1. This CDR3 region has 13 residues. CDR1 and CDR2 from the germline V gene are MDHEN and SYDVKM. The junction had 5 bases not matched to a gene; V was cut back by 5 bases and J by 6 bases.

The chain links TRBV4-3 to TRBJ2-3, with TRBD2 matching 9 bases. The CDR3 covers 16 residues. Losses at the gene ends were 4 bases for V and 6 bases for J; bases not matched to a gene: 11. CDR1 LGHNA and CDR2 YSLEER come from the germline V gene. The CDR3: CASSPTPASGEDTQYF. CDR3 sequence (DNA): TGCGCCAGCAGCCCCACGCCGGCTAGCGGGGAGGATACGCAGTATTTT.

The chain recombines TRBV27 with TRBJ1-1, with D possibly being TRBD1 (5 bases). The CDR3 has 14 residues. V was cut by 10 bases and J by 2 bases, with 17 bases left in between. The germline V gene encodes CDR1 MNHEY and CDR2 SMNVEV (reference sequence). The CDR3 bases are TGTGCCACCAGCCGGGGGGACGAAAACACTGAAGCTTTCTTT. Translated, it gives CATSRGDENTEAFF.

The chain uses TRBV6-4 and TRBJ2-1; 11 positions agree with TRBD2. CDR1 and CDR2 (germline): MRHNA, SNTAGT. The CDR3 consists of 15 residues. Trimming at V came to 2 bases and at J to 3 bases, leaving 0 bases not matched to a gene. The CDR3 bases are TGTGCCAGCAGTGACGGACTAGCGGGCTACAATGAGCAGTTCTTC. Encoded protein: CASSDGLAGYNEQFF.

This clone was recorded only once. The chain links TRBV5-1 to TRBJ2-5; 7 bases match TRBD2. J was trimmed by 4 bases and V by 4 bases; bases with no gene match: 13. This CDR3 contains 16 residues. In germline, CDR1 is SGHRS, CDR2 YFSETQ. In DNA, the CDR3 is TGCGCCAGCAGCACCGCCGGAGCGGGATTAGGAGAGACCCAGTACTTC. Translating it yields CASSTAGAGLGETQYF.

The chain recombines TRBV9 with TRBJ1-1; TRBD1 agrees at 8 bases. Germline CDR1 and CDR2: SGDLS and YYNGEE. The CDR3 is made up of 15 amino acids. After removal of 1 base from V and 3 bases from J, the junction contained 5 bases not matched to a gene. Here the CDR3 reads CASSVISTGDTEAFF. The CDR3 bases are TGTGCCAGCAGCGTAATATCGACAGGGGACACTGAAGCTTTCTTT.

The chain is built from TRBV28 and TRBJ2-7; 13 bases agree with TRBD2. V was clipped by 3 bases and J by 6 bases; unmatched bases: 5. Germline V gives CDR1 MDHEN, CDR2 SYDVKM. The CDR3 spans 15 residues. The CDR3 spells CASSLGLAGTREQYF. For the CDR3, the DNA is TGTGCCAGCAGTTTGGGACTAGCGGGAACCCGCGAGCAGTACTTC.

The chain links TRBV4-2 to TRBJ2-5; 12 bases agree with TRBD2. The germline gives CDR1 LGHNA, CDR2 YNFKEQ. The CDR3 is made up of 16 amino acids. V was clipped by 5 bases and J by 0 bases; unmatched bases: 4. This CDR3 reads CASSTSGGQYQETQYF. CDR3 DNA sequence: TGTGCCAGCAGCACTAGCGGGGGGCAATACCAAGAGACCCAGTACTTC.

The chain is built from TRBV5-6 and TRBJ1-3; D perhaps matches TRBD1 (5 bases). The CDR3 sequence is 16 residues long. V was cut by 0 bases and J by 2 bases, with 12 bases left in between. CDR1 and CDR2 (germline): SGHDT, YYEEEE. The DNA for the CDR3 is TGTGCCAGCAGCTTGGGCGCGGCAGGGCCTGGAAACACCATATATTTT. It yields the protein CASSLGAAGPGNTIYF.

The chain links TRBV5-4 to TRBJ2-5; perhaps TRBD1 as D (6 bases). CDR3 length equals 13 residues. Germline-derived CDR1 and CDR2 are SGHNT and YYREEE (reference sequence). Trimming cost V 4 bases and J 1 base, with 8 bases left between them. CDR3 coding DNA: TGTGCCAGCAGCAAGGACAGCCAAGAGACCCAGTACTTC. Translated, it gives CASSKDSQETQYF.

The chain carries TRBV18 and TRBJ2-3; D might be TRBD1 (5 bases). This CDR3 comprises 13 residues. The V gene lost 3 bases and the J gene lost 5 bases, with 9 bases spanning the gap. The V gene's germline CDR1 is KGHSH and CDR2 LQKENI. The CDR3 coding sequence is TGTGCCAGCTCACCTAGGGGTGGAGATACGCAGTATTTT. Translated: CASSPRGGDTQYF.

The chain couples TRBV6-5 to TRBJ1-2, with 10 bases that match TRBD1. Trimming took 5 bases from V and 4 from J; bases not matched to a gene: 4. Per germline, CDR1 MNHEY and CDR2 SVGAGI. The CDR3 is 14 amino acids. This CDR3 is CASSRGQGSYGYTF. The CDR3 DNA sequence: TGTGCCAGCAGTCGGGGACAGGGGTCCTATGGCTACACCTTC.

The chain links TRBV9 to TRBJ2-1; D unclear. V was pared by 1 base and J by 4 bases, with 6 bases between. The germline V gene encodes CDR1 SGDLS and CDR2 YYNGEE. The CDR3 sequence is 13 residues long. The CDR3 spells CASSVPGYNEQFF. For the CDR3, the DNA is TGTGCCAGCAGCGTACCCGGGTACAATGAGCAGTTCTTC. The whole variable domain, remainder taken from reference TRBV9 and TRBJ2-1, is DSGVTQTPKHLITATGQRVTLRCSPRSGDLSVYWYQQSLDQGLQFLIQYYNGEERAKGNILERFSAQQFPDLHSELNLSSLELGDSALYFCASSVPGYNEQFFGPGTRLTVL.

V gene TRBV7-2 combines with J gene TRBJ1-2; unclear D gene. The V gene lost 2 bases and the J gene lost 8 bases, with 15 bases spanning the gap. The length of the CDR3 is 14 residues. The V gene's germline CDR1 is SGHTA and CDR2 FQGNSA. CDR3 DNA sequence: TGTGCCAGCAGCTTACAGGCCTTTACCAGGGGCTACACCTTC. Amino acids: CASSLQAFTRGYTF.

V usage is TRBV6-1 and J usage is TRBJ2-7; TRBD2 matches 10 bases. Germline V CDR1 and CDR2: MNHNS, SASEGT. The CDR3 has 15 residues. The trim removed 1 base at V and 4 bases at J, leaving 4 bases unmatched. CDR3 residues: CASSEGTSGAYEQYF. The CDR3, as DNA: TGTGCCAGCAGTGAAGGGACTAGCGGTGCATACGAGCAGTACTTC.

This chain joins TRBV28 and TRBJ2-1; 7 positions agree with TRBD2. This CDR3 has 16 amino acids. V was pared by 7 bases and J by 7 bases, with 16 bases of the junction left unmatched. Germline CDR1 MDHEN, CDR2 SYDVKM. Written as DNA, the CDR3 is TGTGCCAGCATGACCCATAGCGGGTTGGGGAGGAATGAGCAGTTCTTC. Its protein is CASMTHSGLGRNEQFF.

This rearrangement joins TRBV7-9 to TRBJ2-7; no definite D call. Germline V gene lookup returns CDR1 SEHNR and CDR2 FQNEAQ (reference sequence). This CDR3 has 12 residues. V gave up 2 bases and J gave up 5 bases, with 7 bases separating them. CDR3 residues: CASSLLSDEQYF. CDR3 in DNA: TGTGCCAGCAGCTTATTGTCCGACGAGCAGTACTTC. Based on the CDR3 plus reference TRBV7-9 and TRBJ2-7, the full variable domain is DTGVSQNPRHKITKRGQNVTFRCDPISEHNRLYWYRQTLGQGPEFLTYFQNEAQLEKSRLLSDRFSAERPKGSFSTLEIQRTEQGDSAMYLCASSLLSDEQYFGPGTRLTVT.